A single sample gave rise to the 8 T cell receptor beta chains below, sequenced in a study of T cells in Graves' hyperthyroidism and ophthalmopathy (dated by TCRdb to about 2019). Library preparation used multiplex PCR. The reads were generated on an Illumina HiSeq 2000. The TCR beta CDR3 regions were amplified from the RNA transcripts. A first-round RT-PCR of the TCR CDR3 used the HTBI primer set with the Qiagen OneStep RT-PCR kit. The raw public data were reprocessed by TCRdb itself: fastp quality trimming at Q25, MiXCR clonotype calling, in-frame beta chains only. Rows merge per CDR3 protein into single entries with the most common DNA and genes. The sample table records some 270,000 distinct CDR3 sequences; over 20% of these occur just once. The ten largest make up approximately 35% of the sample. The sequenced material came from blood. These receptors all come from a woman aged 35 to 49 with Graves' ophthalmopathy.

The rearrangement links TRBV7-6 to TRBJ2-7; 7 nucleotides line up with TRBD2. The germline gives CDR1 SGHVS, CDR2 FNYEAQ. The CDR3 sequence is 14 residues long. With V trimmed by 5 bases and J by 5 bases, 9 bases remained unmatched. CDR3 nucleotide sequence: TGTGCCAGCAGCCGGACGGGGGGTATTGACGAGCAGTACTTC. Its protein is CASSRTGGIDEQYF.

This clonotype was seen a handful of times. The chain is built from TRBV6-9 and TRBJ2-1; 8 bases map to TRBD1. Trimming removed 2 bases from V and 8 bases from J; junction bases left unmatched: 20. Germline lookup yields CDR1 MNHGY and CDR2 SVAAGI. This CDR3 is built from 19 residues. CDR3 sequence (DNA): TGTGCCAGCAGTTATCCAGGGGGCGGCCGGGACCCACAGGTCGATGAGCAGTTCTTC. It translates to CASSYPGGGRDPQVDEQFF.

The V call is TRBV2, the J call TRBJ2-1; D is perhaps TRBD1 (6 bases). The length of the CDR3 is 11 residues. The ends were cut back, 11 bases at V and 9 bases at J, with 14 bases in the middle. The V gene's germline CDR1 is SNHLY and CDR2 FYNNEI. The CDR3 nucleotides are TGTGCCGGCACCAGGGGTAGTGAGCAGTTCTTC. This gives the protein CAGTRGSEQFF. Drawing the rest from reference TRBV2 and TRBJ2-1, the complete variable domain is EPEVTQTPSHQVTQMGQEVILRCVPISNHLYFYWYRQILGQKVEFLVSFYNNEISEKSEIFDDQFSVERPDGSNFTLKIRSTKLEDSAMYFCAGTRGSEQFFGPGTRLTVL.

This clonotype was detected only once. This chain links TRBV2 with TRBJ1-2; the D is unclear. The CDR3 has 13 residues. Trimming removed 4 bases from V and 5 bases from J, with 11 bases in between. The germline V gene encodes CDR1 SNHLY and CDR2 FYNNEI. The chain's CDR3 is CASSVEQSYGYTF. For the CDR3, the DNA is TGTGCCAGCAGTGTAGAACAGTCATATGGCTACACCTTC.

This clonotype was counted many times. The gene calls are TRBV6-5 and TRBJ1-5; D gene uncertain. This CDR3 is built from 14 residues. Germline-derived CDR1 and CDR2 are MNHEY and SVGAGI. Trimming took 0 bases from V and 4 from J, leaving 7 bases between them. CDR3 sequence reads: CASSYSGRNQPQHF. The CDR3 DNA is TGTGCCAGCAGTTACTCGGGGAGAAATCAGCCCCAGCATTTT.

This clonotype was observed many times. CDR3 region: CASSPGQVVTEAFF. Written as DNA, the CDR3 is TGTGCCAGCTCACCGGGTCAAGTGGTCACTGAAGCTTTCTTT. The gene calls are TRBV18 and TRBJ1-1, with D uncertain. V lost 3 bases and J 4 bases, leaving 12 bases between the germline ends. The CDR3 length is 14 residues. The germline V gene encodes CDR1 KGHSH and CDR2 LQKENI. The full variable domain, rest sourced from reference TRBV18 and TRBJ1-1, is NAGVMQNPRHLVRRRGQEARLRCSPMKGHSHVYWYRQLPEEGLKFMVYLQKENIIDESGMPKERFSAEFPKEGPSILRIQQVVRGDSAAYFCASSPGQVVTEAFFGQGTRLTVV.

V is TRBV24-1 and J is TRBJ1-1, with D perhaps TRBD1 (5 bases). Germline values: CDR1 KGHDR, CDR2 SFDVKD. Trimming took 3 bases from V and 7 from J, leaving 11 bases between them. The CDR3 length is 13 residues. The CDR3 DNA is TGTGCCACCAGTGATACCACGGGGGGTGAAGCTTTCTTT. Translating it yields CATSDTTGGEAFF.

This CDR3 reads CSAGASGSTQETQYF. As DNA, the CDR3 is TGCAGTGCTGGGGCTAGCGGGAGTACCCAAGAGACCCAGTACTTC. This rearrangement joins TRBV20-1 to TRBJ2-5, with TRBD2 matching 10 bases. The CDR3 has 15 residues. Trimming took 5 bases from V and 1 from J; bases not matched to a gene: 7. CDR1 is DFQATT and CDR2 is SNEGSKA in the germline V gene (reference sequence).